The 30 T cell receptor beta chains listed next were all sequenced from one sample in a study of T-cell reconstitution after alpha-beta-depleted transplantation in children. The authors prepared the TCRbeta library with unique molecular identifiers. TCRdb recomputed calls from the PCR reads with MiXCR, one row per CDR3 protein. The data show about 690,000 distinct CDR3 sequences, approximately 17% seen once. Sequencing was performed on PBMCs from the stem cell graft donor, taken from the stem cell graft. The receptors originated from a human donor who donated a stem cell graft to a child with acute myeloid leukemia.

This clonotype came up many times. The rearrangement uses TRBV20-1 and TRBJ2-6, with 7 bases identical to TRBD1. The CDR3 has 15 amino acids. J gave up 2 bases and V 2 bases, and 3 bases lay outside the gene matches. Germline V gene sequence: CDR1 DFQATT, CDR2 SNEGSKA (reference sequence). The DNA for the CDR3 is TGCAGTGCTAGACCCGGGACAGCTGGGGCCAACGTCCTGACTTTC. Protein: CSARPGTAGANVLTF.

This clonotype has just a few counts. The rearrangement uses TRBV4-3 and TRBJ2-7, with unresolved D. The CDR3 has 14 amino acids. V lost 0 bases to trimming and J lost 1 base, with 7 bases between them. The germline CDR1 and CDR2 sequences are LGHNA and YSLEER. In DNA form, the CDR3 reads TGCGCCAGCAGCCAAGAATGGGGATCCTACGAGCAGTACTTC. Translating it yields CASSQEWGSYEQYF.

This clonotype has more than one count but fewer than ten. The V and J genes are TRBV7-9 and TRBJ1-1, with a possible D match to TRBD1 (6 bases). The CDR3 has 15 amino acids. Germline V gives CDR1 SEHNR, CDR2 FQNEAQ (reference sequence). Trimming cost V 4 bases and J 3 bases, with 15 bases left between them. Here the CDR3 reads CASSYTGLKDTEAFF. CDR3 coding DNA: TGTGCCAGCAGCTACACAGGGCTTAAGGACACTGAAGCTTTCTTT.

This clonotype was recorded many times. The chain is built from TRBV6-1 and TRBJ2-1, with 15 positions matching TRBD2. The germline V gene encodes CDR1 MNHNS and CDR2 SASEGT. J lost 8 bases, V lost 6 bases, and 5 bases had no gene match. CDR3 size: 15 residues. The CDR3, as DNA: TGTGCCAGCAGACCCGGACTAGCGGGGGGGCATGAGCAGTTCTTC. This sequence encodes CASRPGLAGGHEQFF.

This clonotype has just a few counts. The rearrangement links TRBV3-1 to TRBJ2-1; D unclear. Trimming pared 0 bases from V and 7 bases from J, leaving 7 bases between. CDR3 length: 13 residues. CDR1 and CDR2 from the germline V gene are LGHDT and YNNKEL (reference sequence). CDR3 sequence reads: CASSQEERNEQFF. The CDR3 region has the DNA TGTGCCAGCAGCCAAGAAGAGCGTAATGAGCAGTTCTTC.

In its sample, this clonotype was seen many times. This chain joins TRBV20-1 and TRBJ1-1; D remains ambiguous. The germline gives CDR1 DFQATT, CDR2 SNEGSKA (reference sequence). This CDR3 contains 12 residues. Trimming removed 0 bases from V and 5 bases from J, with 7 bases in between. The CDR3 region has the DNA TGCAGTGCTAGAGAGCGGTGGACTGAAGCTTTCTTT. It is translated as CSARERWTEAFF.

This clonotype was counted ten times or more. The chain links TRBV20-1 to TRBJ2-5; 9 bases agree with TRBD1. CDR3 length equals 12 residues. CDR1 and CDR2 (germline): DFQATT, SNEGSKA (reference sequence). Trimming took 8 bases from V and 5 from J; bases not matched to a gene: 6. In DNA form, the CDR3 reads TGCAGTCTTCACAGGGGGCTGGAGACCCAGTACTTC. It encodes CSLHRGLETQYF.

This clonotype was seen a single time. CDR3 loop: CSASSRGVTGELFF. DNA for the CDR3: TGCAGTGCTAGTTCGCGGGGGGTCACCGGGGAGCTGTTTTTT. The chain joins TRBV20-1 to TRBJ2-2; 8 nucleotides agree with TRBD2. The germline V gene has CDR1 DFQATT and CDR2 SNEGSKA (reference sequence). The CDR3 totals 14 residues. V dropped 3 bases and J dropped 4; count of bases not matched to a gene: 4.

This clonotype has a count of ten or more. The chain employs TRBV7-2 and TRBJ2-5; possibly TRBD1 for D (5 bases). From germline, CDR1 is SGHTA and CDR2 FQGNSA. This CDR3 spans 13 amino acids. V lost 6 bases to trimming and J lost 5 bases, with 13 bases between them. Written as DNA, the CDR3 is TGTGCCAGCAGTTCTGGACAAGGGGAGACCCAGTACTTC. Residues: CASSSGQGETQYF.

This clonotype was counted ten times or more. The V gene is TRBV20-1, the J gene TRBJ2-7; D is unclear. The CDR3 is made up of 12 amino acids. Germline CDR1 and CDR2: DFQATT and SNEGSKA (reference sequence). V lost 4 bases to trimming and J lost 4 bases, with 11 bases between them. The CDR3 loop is CSATSGKYEQYF. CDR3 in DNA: TGCAGTGCTACGAGTGGGAAGTACGAGCAGTACTTC.

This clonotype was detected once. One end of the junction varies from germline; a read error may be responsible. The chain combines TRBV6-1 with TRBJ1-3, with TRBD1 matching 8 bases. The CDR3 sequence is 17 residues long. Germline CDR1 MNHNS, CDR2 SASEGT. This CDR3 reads CASSVSGQAFSGDTLYF. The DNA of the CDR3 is TGTGCCAGCAGTGTTTCGGGACAGGCCTTCTCTGGAGACACCCTATATTTT.

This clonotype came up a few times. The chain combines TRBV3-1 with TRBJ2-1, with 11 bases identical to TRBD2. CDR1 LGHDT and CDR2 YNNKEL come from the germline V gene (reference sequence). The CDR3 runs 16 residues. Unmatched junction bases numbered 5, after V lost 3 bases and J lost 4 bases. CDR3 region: CASSHQGTSGYNEQFF. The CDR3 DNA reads TGTGCCAGCAGCCACCAAGGGACTAGCGGATACAATGAGCAGTTCTTC.

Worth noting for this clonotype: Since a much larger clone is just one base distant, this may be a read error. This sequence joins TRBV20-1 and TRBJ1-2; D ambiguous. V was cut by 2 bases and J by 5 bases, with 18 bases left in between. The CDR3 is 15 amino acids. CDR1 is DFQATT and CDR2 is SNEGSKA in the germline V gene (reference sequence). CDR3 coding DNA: TGCAGTGCTAGACCCGAGGAGGGCTCCCTATATGGCTACACCTTC. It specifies CSARPEEGSLYGYTF.

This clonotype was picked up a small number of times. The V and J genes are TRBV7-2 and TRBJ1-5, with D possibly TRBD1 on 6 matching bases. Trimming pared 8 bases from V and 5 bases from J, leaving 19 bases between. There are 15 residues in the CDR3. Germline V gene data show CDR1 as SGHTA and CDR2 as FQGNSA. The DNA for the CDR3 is TGTGCCAGCTCCCTCGGGGGCAGTTTCGATCAGCCCCAGCATTTT. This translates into CASSLGGSFDQPQHF. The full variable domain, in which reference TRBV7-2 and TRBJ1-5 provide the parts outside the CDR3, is GAGVSQSPSNKVTEKGKDVELRCDPISGHTALYWYRQSLGQGLEFLIYFQGNSAPDKSGLPSDRFSAERTGGSVSTLTIQRTQQEDSAVYLCASSLGGSFDQPQHFGDGTRLSIL.

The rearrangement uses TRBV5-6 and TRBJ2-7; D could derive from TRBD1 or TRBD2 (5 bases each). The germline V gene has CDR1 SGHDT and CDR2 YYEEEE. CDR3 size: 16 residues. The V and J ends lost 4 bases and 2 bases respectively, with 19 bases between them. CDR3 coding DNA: TGTGCCAGCAGCCTAAGGGACCGTCCTGCTCCCTACGAGCAGTACGTC. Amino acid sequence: CASSLRDRPAPYEQYV.

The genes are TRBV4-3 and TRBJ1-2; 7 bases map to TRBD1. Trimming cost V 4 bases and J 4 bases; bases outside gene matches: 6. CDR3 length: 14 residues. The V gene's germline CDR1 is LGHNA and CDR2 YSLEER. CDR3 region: CASSPGQDVYGYTF. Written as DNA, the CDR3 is TGCGCCAGCAGCCCAGGACAGGACGTCTATGGCTACACCTTC.

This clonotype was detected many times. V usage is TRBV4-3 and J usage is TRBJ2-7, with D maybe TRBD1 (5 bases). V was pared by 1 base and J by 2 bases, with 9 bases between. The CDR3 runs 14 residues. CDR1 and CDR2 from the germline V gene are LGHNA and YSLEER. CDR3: CASSQGGSTYEQYF. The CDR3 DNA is TGCGCCAGCAGCCAAGGGGGCAGCACCTACGAGCAGTACTTC.

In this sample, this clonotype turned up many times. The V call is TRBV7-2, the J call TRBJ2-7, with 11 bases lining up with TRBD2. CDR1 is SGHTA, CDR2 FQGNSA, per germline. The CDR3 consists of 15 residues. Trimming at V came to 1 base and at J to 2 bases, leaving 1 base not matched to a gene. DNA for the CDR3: TGTGCCAGCAGCTTAGGACTAGCGGGGACCTACGAGCAGTACGTC. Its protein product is CASSLGLAGTYEQYV.

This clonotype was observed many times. The CDR3 loop is CASSGSGLPHNEQFF. The CDR3 DNA follows: TGTGCCAGCAGCGGGTCGGGACTACCCCACAATGAGCAGTTCTTC. The chain uses TRBV9 and TRBJ2-1, with 7 bases lining up with TRBD2. This CDR3 has 15 residues. The germline V gene has CDR1 SGDLS and CDR2 YYNGEE. With 3 bases clipped from V and 5 bases from J, the junction kept 8 bases outside the gene matches. Together with reference TRBV9 and TRBJ2-1, the CDR3 gives the full variable domain: DSGVTQTPKHLITATGQRVTLRCSPRSGDLSVYWYQQSLDQGLQFLIQYYNGEERAKGNILERFSAQQFPDLHSELNLSSLELGDSALYFCASSGSGLPHNEQFFGPGTRLTVL.

The CDR3 DNA sequence: TGTGCCAGCAGCCAAGAGTGGCAGGACCAAGAGACCCAGTACTTC. Translation gives CASSQEWQDQETQYF. The rearrangement links TRBV3-1 to TRBJ2-5; no clear D gene. V shed 0 bases and J shed 0 bases, with 8 bases lying between them. CDR1 LGHDT and CDR2 YNNKEL come from the germline V gene (reference sequence). The CDR3 has 15 residues.

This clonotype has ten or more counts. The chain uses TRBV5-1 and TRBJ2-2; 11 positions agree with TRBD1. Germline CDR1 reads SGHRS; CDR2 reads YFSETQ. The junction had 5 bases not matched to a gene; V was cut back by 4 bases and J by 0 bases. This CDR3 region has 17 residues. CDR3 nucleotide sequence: TGCGCCAGCAGCAAAGGGACAGGGGGTACGAACACCGGGGAGCTGTTTTTT. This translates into CASSKGTGGTNTGELFF.

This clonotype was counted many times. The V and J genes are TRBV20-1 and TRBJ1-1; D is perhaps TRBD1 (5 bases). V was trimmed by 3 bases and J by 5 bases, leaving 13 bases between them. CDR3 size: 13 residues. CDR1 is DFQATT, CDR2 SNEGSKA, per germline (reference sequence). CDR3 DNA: TGCAGTGCTAGTCTGGGGGAGGTAACTGAAGCTTTCTTT. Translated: CSASLGEVTEAFF.

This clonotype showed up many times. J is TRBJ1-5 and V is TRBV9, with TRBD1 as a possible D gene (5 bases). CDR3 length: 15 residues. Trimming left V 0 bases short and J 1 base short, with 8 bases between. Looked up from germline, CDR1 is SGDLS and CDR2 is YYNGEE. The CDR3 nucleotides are TGTGCCAGCAGCGTAGATGGGGCCAGCAATCAGCCCCAGCATTTT. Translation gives CASSVDGASNQPQHF. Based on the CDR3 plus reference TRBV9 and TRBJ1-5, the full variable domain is DSGVTQTPKHLITATGQRVTLRCSPRSGDLSVYWYQQSLDQGLQFLIQYYNGEERAKGNILERFSAQQFPDLHSELNLSSLELGDSALYFCASSVDGASNQPQHFGDGTRLSIL.

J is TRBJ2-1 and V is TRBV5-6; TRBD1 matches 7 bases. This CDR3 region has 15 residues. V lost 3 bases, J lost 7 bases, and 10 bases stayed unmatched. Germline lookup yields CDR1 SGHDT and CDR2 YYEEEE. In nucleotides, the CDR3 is TGTGCCAGCAGCTCCACAGGGGTTCTTGGGAATGAGCAGTTCTTC. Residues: CASSSTGVLGNEQFF. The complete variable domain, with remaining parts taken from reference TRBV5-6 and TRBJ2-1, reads DAGVTQSPTHLIKTRGQQVTLRCSPKSGHDTVSWYQQALGQGPQFIFQYYEEEERQRGNFPDRFSGHQFPNYSSELNVNALLLGDSALYLCASSSTGVLGNEQFFGPGTRLTVL.

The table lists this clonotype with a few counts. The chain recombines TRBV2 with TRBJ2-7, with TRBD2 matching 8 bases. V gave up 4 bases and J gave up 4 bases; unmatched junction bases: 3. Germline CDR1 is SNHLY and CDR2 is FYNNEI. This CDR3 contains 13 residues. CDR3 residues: CASSARGGYEQYV. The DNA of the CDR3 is TGTGCCAGCAGTGCTCGCGGGGGGTACGAGCAGTACGTC.

CDR3 protein: CASSEVFWGGNEQFF. The CDR3 DNA reads as TGTGCCAGCAGTGAAGTTTTCTGGGGGGGCAATGAGCAGTTCTTC. The V and J genes are TRBV6-1 and TRBJ2-1; 7 nucleotides match TRBD2. Germline trimming cut 1 base from V and 6 bases from J; bases unmatched to any gene: 6. The germline V gene has CDR1 MNHNS and CDR2 SASEGT. The CDR3 has 15 amino acids.

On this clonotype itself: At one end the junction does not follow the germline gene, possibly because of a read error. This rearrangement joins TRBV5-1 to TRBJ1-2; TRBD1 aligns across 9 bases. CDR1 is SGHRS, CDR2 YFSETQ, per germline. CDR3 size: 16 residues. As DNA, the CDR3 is TGCGCCAGCAGCACCGGGACAGGGACCCTAAGCTATGGCTACAACTTC. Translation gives CASSTGTGTLSYGYNF. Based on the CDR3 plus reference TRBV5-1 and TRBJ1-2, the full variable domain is KAGVTQTPRYLIKTRGQQVTLSCSPISGHRSVSWYQQTPGQGLQFLFEYFSETQRNKGNFPGRFSGRQFSNSRSEMNVSTLELGDSALYLCASSTGTGTLSYGYNFGSGTRLTVV.

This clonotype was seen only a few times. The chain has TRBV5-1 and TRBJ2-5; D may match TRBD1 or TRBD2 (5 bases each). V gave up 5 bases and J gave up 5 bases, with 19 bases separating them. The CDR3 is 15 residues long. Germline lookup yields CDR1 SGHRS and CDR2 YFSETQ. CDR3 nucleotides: TGCGCCAGCAGTGAGAGGGACCTTAGTGGGGAGACCCAGTACTTC. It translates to CASSERDLSGETQYF.

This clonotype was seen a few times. The CDR3 region is CASSQDLRASNSPLHF. CDR3 nucleotides: TGTGCCAGCAGCCAAGATCTAAGGGCCTCGAATTCACCCCTCCACTTT. The chain carries TRBV14 and TRBJ1-6; D is ambiguous. V dropped 0 bases and J dropped 7 bases, with 13 bases sitting between them. The V gene's germline CDR1 is SGHDN and CDR2 FVKESK. The CDR3 totals 16 residues. The whole variable domain, filled in from reference TRBV14 and TRBJ1-6, reads EAGVTQFPSHSVIEKGQTVTLRCDPISGHDNLYWYRRVMGKEIKFLLHFVKESKQDESGMPNNRFLAERTGGTYSTLKVQPAELEDSGVYFCASSQDLRASNSPLHFGNGTRLTVT.

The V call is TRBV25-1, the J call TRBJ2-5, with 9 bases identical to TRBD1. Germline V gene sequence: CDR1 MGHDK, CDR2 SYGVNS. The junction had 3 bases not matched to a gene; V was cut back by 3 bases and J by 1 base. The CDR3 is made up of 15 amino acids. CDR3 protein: CASSETGGFQETQYF. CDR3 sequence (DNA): TGTGCCAGCAGTGAGACAGGGGGGTTCCAAGAGACCCAGTACTTC.